Shown below are 17 T cell receptor beta chains from a single sample sequenced in a study of blood T cell repertoires in COVID-19. Sequencing was performed with immunoSEQ multiplex PCR; in TCRdb, only in-frame clones are kept and a portion is missing. The sample shows about 350,000 clones, roughly 89% of them seen only once. The sample was peripheral blood. Every receptor here comes from an older woman with COVID-19, enrolled during active disease.

The chain couples TRBV18 to TRBJ1-1; 7 bases are a match to TRBD1. After removal of 8 bases from V and 6 bases from J, the junction contained 9 bases not matched to a gene. The CDR3 consists of 13 residues. Germline values: CDR1 KGHSH, CDR2 LQKENI. The CDR3 bases are TGTGCCAGCACCTCAGGGGGGCAGGCTGAAGCTTTCTTT. It translates to CASTSGGQAEAFF.

The rearrangement uses TRBV4-2 and TRBJ1-4, with D hard to call. The CDR3 totals 13 residues. Per the germline V gene, CDR1 is LGHNA and CDR2 is YNFKEQ. The V and J ends lost 1 base and 8 bases respectively, with 8 bases between them. As DNA, the CDR3 is TGTGCCAGCAGCCAAGGTCGCGGGGAAAAACTGTTTTTT. It codes for CASSQGRGEKLFF.

V gene TRBV15 combines with J gene TRBJ1-2; D not certain. This CDR3 is 14 amino acids long. Germline values: CDR1 LNHNV, CDR2 YYDKDF (reference sequence). Deletions cut 0 bases from V and 7 bases from J, with 12 bases between. In nucleotides, the CDR3 is TGTGCCACCAGCAGAGACCAGGTTTTCCCTGGCTACACCTTC. Translating it yields CATSRDQVFPGYTF.

The chain employs TRBV12-3 or TRBV12-4 and TRBJ1-2, with a tentative D call TRBD1 (6 bases). The V gene lost 8 bases and the J gene lost 6 bases, with 10 bases spanning the gap. The CDR3 is made up of 11 amino acids. The CDR3 here is CASGRGNGYTF. In nucleotides, the CDR3 is TGTGCCAGCGGGAGGGGGAATGGCTACACCTTC.

This chain's CDR3 is CASSPGHSPLHF. DNA of the CDR3: TGTGCCAGCAGCCCAGGTCATTCACCCCTCCACTTT. V usage is TRBV12-3 or TRBV12-4 and J usage is TRBJ1-6; no firm D call. Trimming took off 6 bases at V and 8 bases at J, with 8 bases between the two ends. This CDR3 contains 12 residues.

This rearrangement joins TRBV5-4 to TRBJ2-5; D possibly corresponds to TRBD2 (6 bases). CDR3 length: 15 amino acids. Trimming took off 1 base at V and 5 bases at J, with 15 bases between the two ends. Germline values: CDR1 SGHNT, CDR2 YYREEE (reference sequence). CDR3 protein: CASSLSGVGGETQYF. In nucleotides, the CDR3 is TGTGCCAGCAGCTTGTCGGGGGTCGGTGGGGAGACCCAGTACTTC.

The V gene is TRBV10-3, the J gene TRBJ1-2, with D tentatively TRBD1 (6 bases). This CDR3 is 12 amino acids long. Germline V gene sequence: CDR1 ENHRY, CDR2 SYGVKD. The V end lost 4 bases, the J end lost 5 bases, and 8 bases lay between the germline ends. This CDR3 reads CAISGTGYGYTF. In DNA form, the CDR3 reads TGTGCCATCAGTGGTACAGGGTATGGCTACACCTTC.

This clone was found a few times. The chain links TRBV7-9 to TRBJ1-5; TRBD1 matches 10 bases. CDR1 is SEHNR and CDR2 is FQNEAQ in the germline V gene (reference sequence). V gave up 2 bases and J gave up 6 bases; unmatched junction bases: 16. The CDR3 is 19 residues long. CDR3 coding DNA: TGTGCCAGCAGCTTAAGCCTCCCGGGACAGGGGCGTCGAGCTCAGCCCCAGCATTTT. The encoded protein is CASSLSLPGQGRRAQPQHF.

The chain couples TRBV11-2 to TRBJ1-2; D is unclear. Trimming removed 1 base from V and 4 bases from J, with 10 bases in between. Looked up from germline, CDR1 is SGHAT and CDR2 is FQNNGV. CDR3 length: 14 amino acids. CDR3: CASSLGGAIYGYTF. For the CDR3, the DNA is TGTGCCAGCAGCTTAGGGGGAGCAATCTATGGCTACACCTTC.

J is TRBJ1-5 and V is TRBV4-2; tentative D call: TRBD1 (5 bases). With 1 base removed from V and 1 base from J, the gap between germline ends came to 20 bases. Per the germline V gene, CDR1 is LGHNA and CDR2 is YNFKEQ. CDR3 length equals 19 residues. The CDR3 here is CASSQGAGGVIWSNQPQHF. CDR3 in DNA: TGTGCCAGCAGCCAAGGAGCGGGAGGGGTCATCTGGAGCAATCAGCCCCAGCATTTT.

The chain uses TRBV14 and TRBJ2-2; weak D call: TRBD1 (6 bases). CDR3 length equals 14 residues. Germline assignment: CDR1 SGHDN and CDR2 FVKESK. Trimming pared 5 bases from V and 6 bases from J, leaving 13 bases between. Written as DNA, the CDR3 is TGTGCCAGCAGCACCCGACAGGCCGCCGGGGAGCTGTTTTTT. This sequence encodes CASSTRQAAGELFF.

The chain combines TRBV30 with TRBJ2-2; D is possibly TRBD2 (5 bases). In germline, CDR1 is GTSNPN, CDR2 SVGIG (reference sequence). The CDR3 consists of 14 residues. Trimming took off 2 bases at V and 2 bases at J, with 9 bases between the two ends. The CDR3 bases are TGTGCCTGGAGTCTGGGAGTTAACACCGGGGAGCTGTTTTTT. It codes for CAWSLGVNTGELFF.

The chain uses TRBV18 and TRBJ1-1; possibly TRBD1 for D (5 bases). Trimming removed 2 bases from V and 0 bases from J, with 10 bases in between. This CDR3 comprises 15 residues. Germline V gene lookup returns CDR1 KGHSH and CDR2 LQKENI. DNA of the CDR3: TGTGCCAGCTCACCAGGCGCAGGGTTGAACACTGAAGCTTTCTTT. It is translated as CASSPGAGLNTEAFF.

This clone has only a few counts. J is TRBJ1-3 and V is TRBV7-6, with D possibly matching TRBD1 (5 bases). Looked up from germline, CDR1 is SGHVS and CDR2 is FNYEAQ. V lost 4 bases and J lost 4, with 17 bases in between. The CDR3 spans 16 residues. The CDR3 spells CASSSTGVEGGNTIYF. CDR3 sequence (DNA): TGTGCCAGCAGCTCGACGGGGGTCGAGGGAGGAAACACCATATATTTT.

The chain recombines TRBV7-9 with TRBJ1-5; D gene ambiguous. Trimming removed 1 base from V and 7 bases from J, with 14 bases in between. This CDR3 spans 15 amino acids. Germline lookup yields CDR1 SEHNR and CDR2 FQNEAQ (reference sequence). The DNA for the CDR3 is TGTGCCAGCAGCTTAGGGCGGGGATCGGTCCAGCCCCAGCATTTT. Its translation is CASSLGRGSVQPQHF.

J is TRBJ1-4 and V is TRBV3-1 (or the pseudogene TRBV3-2); perhaps TRBD1 as D (5 bases). V lost 0 bases, J lost 8 bases, and 22 bases lay in between. This CDR3 has 18 amino acids. Germline values: CDR1 LGHDT, CDR2 YNNKEL (reference sequence). The CDR3 coding sequence is TGTGCCAGCAGCCAAGATCGGTACAGGACGACCCTCCGGGAAAAACTGTTTTTT. Translation: CASSQDRYRTTLREKLFF.

The rearrangement joins TRBV6-5 to TRBJ2-2; no clear D. Germline assignment: CDR1 MNHEY and CDR2 SVGAGI. V gave up 7 bases and J gave up 0 bases, with 9 bases separating them. This CDR3 has 14 residues. CDR3 amino acids: CASKAAPNTGELFF. The DNA of the CDR3 is TGTGCCAGCAAAGCCGCCCCGAACACCGGGGAGCTGTTTTTT.